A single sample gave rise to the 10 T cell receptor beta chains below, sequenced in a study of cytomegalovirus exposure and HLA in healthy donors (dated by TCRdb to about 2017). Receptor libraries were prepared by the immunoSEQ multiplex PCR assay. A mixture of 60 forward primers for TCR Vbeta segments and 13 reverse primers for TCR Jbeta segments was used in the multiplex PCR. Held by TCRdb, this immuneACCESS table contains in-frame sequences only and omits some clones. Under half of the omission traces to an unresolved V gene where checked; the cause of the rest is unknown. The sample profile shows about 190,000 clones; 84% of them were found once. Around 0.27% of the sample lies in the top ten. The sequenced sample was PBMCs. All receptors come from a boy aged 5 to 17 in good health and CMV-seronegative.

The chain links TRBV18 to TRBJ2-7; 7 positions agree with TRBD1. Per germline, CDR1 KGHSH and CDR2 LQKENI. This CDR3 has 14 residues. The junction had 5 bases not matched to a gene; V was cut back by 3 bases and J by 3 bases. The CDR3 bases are TGTGCCAGCTCACCCAGGACAGGAATCTACGAGCAGTACTTC. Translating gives CASSPRTGIYEQYF.

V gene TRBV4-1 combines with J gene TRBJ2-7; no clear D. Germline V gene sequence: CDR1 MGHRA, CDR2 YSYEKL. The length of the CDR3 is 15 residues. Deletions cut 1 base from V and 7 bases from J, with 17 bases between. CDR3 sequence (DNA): TGCGCCAGCAGCCAAGTTTTCCCGTTTCCCGGTGAGCAGTACTTC. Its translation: CASSQVFPFPGEQYF.

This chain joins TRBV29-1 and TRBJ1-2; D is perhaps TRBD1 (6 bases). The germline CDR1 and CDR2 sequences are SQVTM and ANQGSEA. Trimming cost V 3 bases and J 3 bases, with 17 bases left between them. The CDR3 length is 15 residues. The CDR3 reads CSVDRFQGLDYGYTF. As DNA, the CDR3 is TGCAGCGTTGATCGCTTCCAGGGGTTAGACTATGGCTACACCTTC.

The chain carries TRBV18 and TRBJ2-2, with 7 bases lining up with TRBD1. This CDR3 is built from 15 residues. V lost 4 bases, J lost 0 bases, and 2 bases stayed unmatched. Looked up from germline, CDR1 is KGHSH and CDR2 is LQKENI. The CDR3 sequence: CASSQGTANTGELFF. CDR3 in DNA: TGTGCCAGCTCACAAGGGACAGCGAACACCGGGGAGCTGTTTTTT.

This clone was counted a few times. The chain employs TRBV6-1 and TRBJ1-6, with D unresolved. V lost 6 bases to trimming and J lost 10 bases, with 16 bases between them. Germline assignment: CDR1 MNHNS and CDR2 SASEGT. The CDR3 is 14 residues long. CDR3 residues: CASRVVRIGSPLHF. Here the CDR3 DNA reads TGTGCCAGCAGGGTCGTCAGGATAGGCTCACCCCTCCACTTT.

This CDR3 reads CASSVVQGITGELFF. CDR3 coding DNA: TGTGCCAGCAGCGTTGTACAGGGAATCACCGGGGAGCTGTTTTTT. The chain has TRBV27 and TRBJ2-2, with TRBD1 as a possible D gene (6 bases). CDR1 is MNHEY, CDR2 SMNVEV, per germline (reference sequence). CDR3 size: 15 residues. Trimming took off 6 bases at V and 4 bases at J, with 15 bases between the two ends.

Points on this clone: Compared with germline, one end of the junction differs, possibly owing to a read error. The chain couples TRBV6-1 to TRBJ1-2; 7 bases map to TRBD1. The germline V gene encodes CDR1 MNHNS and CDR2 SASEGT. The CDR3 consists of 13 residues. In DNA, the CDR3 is TGTGCCAGCAACCAACTGAACCGGGACAGCCTTTTCTTC. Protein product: CASNQLNRDSLFF.

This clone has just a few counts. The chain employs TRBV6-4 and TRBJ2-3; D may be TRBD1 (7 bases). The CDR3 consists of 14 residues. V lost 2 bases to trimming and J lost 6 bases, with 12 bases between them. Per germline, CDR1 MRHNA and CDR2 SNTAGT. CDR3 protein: CASSDDREVDTQYF. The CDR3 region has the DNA TGTGCCAGCAGTGACGACAGGGAGGTCGATACGCAGTATTTT.

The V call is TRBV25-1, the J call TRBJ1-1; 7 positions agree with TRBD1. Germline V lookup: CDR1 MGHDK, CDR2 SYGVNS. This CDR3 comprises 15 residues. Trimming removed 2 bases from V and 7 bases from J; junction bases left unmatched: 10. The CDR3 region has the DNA TGTGCCAGCAGTGAAGTGGGACAGTCGTACGATGAAGCTTTCTTT. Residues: CASSEVGQSYDEAFF.

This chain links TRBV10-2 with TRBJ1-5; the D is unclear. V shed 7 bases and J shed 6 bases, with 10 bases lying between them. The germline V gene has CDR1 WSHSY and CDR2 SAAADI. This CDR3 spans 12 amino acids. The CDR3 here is CASMSGSQPQHF. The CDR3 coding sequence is TGCGCCAGCATGTCGGGGAGTCAGCCCCAGCATTTT.